The 25 T cell receptor beta chains given below trace back to one sample, sequenced in a study of cytomegalovirus exposure and HLA in healthy donors. Primers included in the PCR were 60 Vbeta and 13 Jbeta primers. Sequenced by immunoSEQ multiplex PCR; TCRdb stores in-frame clones only, minus some. The sample records approximately 150,000 clones, around 80% being singletons. Sequenced input: PBMCs. These receptors were collected from a man aged 25-45 years in good health and CMV-seronegative.

The chain employs TRBV7-8 and TRBJ2-7; 10 bases align to TRBD2. This CDR3 is 14 amino acids long. Germline V gene sequence: CDR1 SGHVS, CDR2 FQNEAQ. After removal of 2 bases from V and 3 bases from J, the junction contained 1 base not matched to a gene. The CDR3 sequence is CASSLTSGNYEQYF. Here the CDR3 DNA reads TGTGCCAGCAGCTTAACTAGCGGGAACTACGAGCAGTACTTC.

This chain links TRBV9 with TRBJ1-1, with a tentative D call TRBD1 (5 bases). V lost 0 bases to trimming and J lost 4 bases, with 16 bases between them. The CDR3 is 16 amino acids. In germline, CDR1 is SGDLS, CDR2 YYNGEE. In DNA form, the CDR3 reads TGTGCCAGCAGCGTAGTTGTCGGGGGTCGTGGCACTGAAGCTTTCTTT. Amino acids: CASSVVVGGRGTEAFF. The complete variable domain, with remaining parts taken from reference TRBV9 and TRBJ1-1, reads DSGVTQTPKHLITATGQRVTLRCSPRSGDLSVYWYQQSLDQGLQFLIQYYNGEERAKGNILERFSAQQFPDLHSELNLSSLELGDSALYFCASSVVVGGRGTEAFFGQGTRLTVV.

The chain has TRBV27 and TRBJ2-7; D is perhaps TRBD1 (6 bases). The CDR3 totals 16 residues. V was trimmed by 2 bases and J by 2 bases, leaving 16 bases between them. CDR1 and CDR2 (germline): MNHEY, SMNVEV (reference sequence). The CDR3 reads CASSLEDSRDPYEQYF. CDR3 in DNA: TGTGCCAGCAGTTTAGAGGACAGTAGGGATCCCTACGAGCAGTACTTC.

The chain uses TRBV10-3 and TRBJ2-3; perhaps TRBD2 as D (5 bases). The CDR3 is 15 residues long. Between the trimmed V and J ends, which lost 3 bases and 0 bases, there was a span of 10 bases. Germline values: CDR1 ENHRY, CDR2 SYGVKD. DNA of the CDR3: TGTGCCATCAGTGACCGCGGGTCTAGCACAGATACGCAGTATTTT. Encoded protein: CAISDRGSSTDTQYF.

The CDR3 DNA reads TGTGCCAGTAGTCTCTGGAAGGGGGCCCGGTACACTGAAGCTTTCTTT. Its translation: CASSLWKGARYTEAFF. The rearrangement uses TRBV19 and TRBJ1-1, with 7 bases aligning to TRBD1. The junction had 12 bases not matched to a gene; V was cut back by 5 bases and J by 3 bases. The germline V gene encodes CDR1 LNHDA and CDR2 SQIVND (reference sequence). This CDR3 spans 16 amino acids.

This chain uses TRBV4-1 with TRBJ2-6, with 9 bases aligning to TRBD1. Germline V gene data show CDR1 as MGHRA and CDR2 as YSYEKL. The CDR3 extends over 18 amino acids. Trimming took 3 bases from V and 0 from J; bases not matched to a gene: 6. The CDR3 coding sequence is TGCGCCAGCAGCCAGCGGGACAGGGTTAACTCTGGGGCCAACGTCCTGACTTTC. It specifies CASSQRDRVNSGANVLTF.

The CDR3 DNA reads as TGTGCCAGCAGCATCCGGGGGGGGCGGGGAGGCACAGATACGCAGTATTTT. The encoded protein is CASSIRGGRGGTDTQYF. This chain links TRBV9 with TRBJ2-3; TRBD2 matches 8 bases. CDR3 length: 17 amino acids. Germline CDR1 and CDR2: SGDLS and YYNGEE. Germline trimming cut 4 bases from V and 1 base from J; bases unmatched to any gene: 11.

The chain couples TRBV19 to TRBJ2-3; no clear D gene. The germline V gene has CDR1 LNHDA and CDR2 SQIVND (reference sequence). Trimming took off 5 bases at V and 4 bases at J, with 7 bases between the two ends. The CDR3 length is 12 residues. The chain's CDR3 is CASSPIADTQYF. In DNA, the CDR3 is TGTGCCAGTAGTCCAATTGCAGATACGCAGTATTTT.

The chain links TRBV7-2 to TRBJ1-3; D possibly corresponds to TRBD1 (6 bases). The germline gives CDR1 SGHTA, CDR2 FQGNSA. V lost 6 bases, J lost 0 bases, and 12 bases lay in between. This CDR3 contains 15 residues. CDR3 sequence: CASRAQGSSGNTIYF. The CDR3 DNA reads as TGTGCCAGCAGGGCTCAGGGGAGCTCTGGAAACACCATATATTTT.

This chain connects TRBV10-3 to TRBJ1-1, with D unresolved. V lost 4 bases, J lost 2 bases, and 11 bases lay in between. CDR3 size: 14 residues. Germline V gene sequence: CDR1 ENHRY, CDR2 SYGVKD. CDR3 sequence: CAISAEGHNTEAFF. As DNA, the CDR3 is TGTGCCATCAGTGCTGAGGGCCACAACACTGAAGCTTTCTTT.

A note on this clone: Other DNA sequences in this specimen translate into the identical CDR3. This chain links TRBV6-6 with TRBJ1-5; D not resolved. Trimming shortened V by 2 bases and J by 4 bases, and 3 bases separated the two germline ends. Germline V gives CDR1 MNHNY, CDR2 SVGAGI (reference sequence). CDR3 size: 12 residues. CDR3 sequence (DNA): TGTGCCAGCAGTTACCAGAATCAGCCCCAGCATTTT. Protein sequence: CASSYQNQPQHF.

This clone was counted only a few times. The V gene is TRBV5-1, the J gene TRBJ1-4; D ambiguous. V gave up 1 base and J gave up 2 bases, with 9 bases separating them. The CDR3 contains 15 residues. Germline assignment: CDR1 SGHRS and CDR2 YFSETQ. The CDR3: CASSLIGGTNEKLFF. For the CDR3, the DNA is TGCGCCAGCAGCTTGATAGGAGGGACTAATGAAAAACTGTTTTTT.

The V and J genes are TRBV6-1 and TRBJ1-1, with no clear D. Trimming pared 5 bases from V and 3 bases from J, leaving 4 bases between. CDR1 is MNHNS, CDR2 SASEGT, per germline. This CDR3 is 11 amino acids long. CDR3 amino acids: CASSRDTEAFF. The CDR3 coding sequence is TGTGCCAGCAGTCGGGACACTGAAGCTTTCTTT.

The chain has TRBV18 and TRBJ2-5, with 9 positions matching TRBD2. The J call is in doubt because the DNA end fits TRBJ2-7 better. The germline CDR1 and CDR2 sequences are KGHSH and LQKENI. The CDR3 totals 15 residues. CDR3 amino acids: CASSPLRGGQSEQYF. CDR3 nucleotide sequence: TGTGCCAGCTCACCATTGCGGGGGGGCCAGAGCGAGCAGTACTTC.

The CDR3 DNA follows: TGCAGCGTTTGGGGGGAGACCGAGCAGTACTTC. Its translation: CSVWGETEQYF. This rearrangement joins TRBV29-1 to TRBJ2-7; the D gene is possibly TRBD2 (6 bases). Per germline, CDR1 SQVTM and CDR2 ANQGSEA. The CDR3 sequence is 11 residues long. V gave up 5 bases and J gave up 6 bases, with 11 bases separating them.

This clone was counted between two and nine times. The rearrangement joins TRBV6-5 to TRBJ2-7; possibly TRBD1 for D (5 bases). This CDR3 comprises 15 residues. V lost 4 bases and J lost 0, with 13 bases in between. The germline V gene encodes CDR1 MNHEY and CDR2 SVGAGI. As DNA, the CDR3 is TGTGCCAGCAGTTCCAGGGCCTTAAGCTCCTACGAGCAGTACTTC. The encoded protein is CASSSRALSSYEQYF.

The chain combines TRBV5-1 with TRBJ2-7, with TRBD1 identical over 12 bases. Losses at the gene ends were 0 bases for V and 4 bases for J; bases not matched to a gene: 5. This CDR3 is built from 16 residues. The V gene's germline CDR1 is SGHRS and CDR2 YFSETQ. The CDR3 DNA reads as TGCGCCAGCAGCTTGGCCGGGACAGGGGGCGCTTACGAGCAGTACTTC. It translates to CASSLAGTGGAYEQYF. The full variable domain, its missing parts supplied by reference TRBV5-1 and TRBJ2-7, is KAGVTQTPRYLIKTRGQQVTLSCSPISGHRSVSWYQQTPGQGLQFLFEYFSETQRNKGNFPGRFSGRQFSNSRSEMNVSTLELGDSALYLCASSLAGTGGAYEQYFGPGTRLTVT.

The J gene is TRBJ1-2, the V gene TRBV28, with D perhaps matching TRBD1 (6 bases). V was shortened by 8 bases and J by 7 bases, with 20 bases between the two germline ends. The CDR3 covers 14 residues. CDR1 and CDR2 from the germline V gene are MDHEN and SYDVKM. Written as DNA, the CDR3 is TGTGCCAGCCGCCTGTCTGGGGGCCCCCCTGGCTACACCTTC. Protein: CASRLSGGPPGYTF.

On this clone itself: The junction departs from germline at one end; a sequencing error may be responsible. This rearrangement joins TRBV7-9 to TRBJ1-5; no clear D. This CDR3 is built from 12 residues. The germline CDR1 and CDR2 sequences are SEHNR and FQNEAQ (reference sequence). The CDR3 region is CSSSFREQPQHF. The CDR3 coding sequence is TGTTCCAGCAGCTTTCGGGAGCAGCCCCAGCATTTT.

V is TRBV6-1 and J is TRBJ1-1, with D unresolved. The CDR3 runs to 12 residues. CDR1 and CDR2 from the germline V gene are MNHNS and SASEGT. Between the trimmed V and J ends, which lost 2 bases and 8 bases, there was a span of 9 bases. The CDR3 region has the DNA TGTGCCAGCAGTGAAAGCCTGTTGGAAGCTTTCTTT. Its translation: CASSESLLEAFF.

V gene TRBV29-1 combines with J gene TRBJ2-1, with 8 positions matching TRBD2. The V segment lost 3 bases and the J segment 3 bases; nucleotides outside the gene matches: 1. The CDR3 length is 13 residues. CDR1 and CDR2 from the germline V gene are SQVTM and ANQGSEA. The CDR3 DNA is TGCAGCGTTGACCTAGCGGGCTACAATGAGCAGTTCTTC. Its translation: CSVDLAGYNEQFF.

This chain joins TRBV6-5 and TRBJ2-7; D is perhaps TRBD1 (6 bases). Germline V lookup: CDR1 MNHEY, CDR2 SVGAGI. The CDR3 has 14 residues. The V end lost 8 bases, the J end lost 5 bases, and 19 bases lay between the germline ends. The CDR3 sequence: CASGQQGLHNEQYF. In nucleotides, the CDR3 is TGTGCCAGCGGCCAACAGGGTTTGCATAACGAGCAGTACTTC.

The chain carries TRBV2 and TRBJ1-1, with 8 bases matching TRBD1. V was clipped by 7 bases and J by 5 bases; unmatched bases: 18. The CDR3 extends over 17 amino acids. Germline lookup yields CDR1 SNHLY and CDR2 FYNNEI. The CDR3: CASTPRGTGLGGTEAFF. The CDR3 coding sequence is TGTGCCAGCACCCCCCGGGGGACAGGCCTCGGTGGAACTGAAGCTTTCTTT.

The chain carries TRBV6-1 and TRBJ2-5, with D possibly TRBD2 on 6 matching bases. Trimming shortened V by 5 bases and J by 2 bases, and 12 bases separated the two germline ends. CDR3 length: 14 amino acids. The germline V gene encodes CDR1 MNHNS and CDR2 SASEGT. The CDR3 reads CASSRRAQQETQYF. The CDR3 DNA reads TGTGCCAGCAGTAGGAGGGCCCAGCAAGAGACCCAGTACTTC.

This clone was seen only a few times. J is TRBJ1-1 and V is TRBV15; tentative D call: TRBD1 (6 bases). Germline loops: CDR1 LNHNV, CDR2 YYDKDF (reference sequence). CDR3 size: 15 residues. V gave up 1 base and J gave up 7 bases, with 16 bases separating them. The CDR3 reads CATSRGPGHIDEAFF. Here the CDR3 DNA reads TGTGCCACCAGCAGAGGACCGGGACACATTGATGAAGCTTTCTTT.